This T cell receptor beta chain was captured in a study of blood T cell repertoires in COVID-19. Study at large: T cells, B-cell-depleted T cells, or PBMCs provided the cDNA or gDNA that served as material.

Sequenced by immunoSEQ multiplex PCR; TCRdb stores in-frame clones only, minus some. This table holds 110,000 to 150,000 clones, around 87% found once. The sequencing input was peripheral blood. The clonotype originates from a woman aged 60 to 75 with active COVID-19.

CDR3 amino acids: CASSLQEKLFF. The CDR3 region has the DNA TGTGCCAGCAGCCTTCAGGAAAAACTGTTTTTT. The J gene is TRBJ1-4, the V gene TRBV2; D gene unclear. The CDR3 sequence is 11 residues long. The germline gives CDR1 SNHLY, CDR2 FYNNEI. Deletions cut 6 bases from V and 8 bases from J, with 7 bases between.